This TCR beta chain was retrieved from a study of spatial heterogeneity in lung cancer. Study-wide context: The average appearance count of each unique TCR and UMI combination in raw reads was more than ten.

Study results and caveats: Ubiquitous, expanded tumor-derived TCRs were more frequently observed in blood at resection than at follow-up.

This clonotype was observed at least ten times. Its specificity is unknown. This CDR3 has 15 residues. Per germline, CDR1 SNHLY and CDR2 FYNNEI. Trimming took 5 bases from V and 0 from J; bases not matched to a gene: 4. Time point in this sample: blood at routine non-recurrence follow-up after resection. Tumor, nontumor lung or frozen PBMC supplied whole RNA that was sequenced unsorted. Unique molecular identifiers, one per molecule, were present on every TCR cDNA molecule. TCRdb re-called the 5' RACE reads through MiXCR, storing one row per CDR3 protein. The data contain 25,000 to 35,000 distinct CDR3 sequences, 5% to 6% of them singletons.

This material consisted of PBMCs, taken at follow-up. The chain uses TRBV2 and TRBJ1-5; TRBD1 agrees at 7 bases. The clonotype comes from a female donor with early-stage non-small cell lung cancer. CDR3 DNA sequence: TGTGCCAGCAGTACAGGACAGGCTAGCAATCAGCCCCAGCATTTT. Its translation: CASSTGQASNQPQHF. The variable domain in full, completed from reference TRBV2 and TRBJ1-5, reads EPEVTQTPSHQVTQMGQEVILRCVPISNHLYFYWYRQILGQKVEFLVSFYNNEISEKSEIFDDQFSVERPDGSNFTLKIRSTKLEDSAMYFCASSTGQASNQPQHFGDGTRLSIL.